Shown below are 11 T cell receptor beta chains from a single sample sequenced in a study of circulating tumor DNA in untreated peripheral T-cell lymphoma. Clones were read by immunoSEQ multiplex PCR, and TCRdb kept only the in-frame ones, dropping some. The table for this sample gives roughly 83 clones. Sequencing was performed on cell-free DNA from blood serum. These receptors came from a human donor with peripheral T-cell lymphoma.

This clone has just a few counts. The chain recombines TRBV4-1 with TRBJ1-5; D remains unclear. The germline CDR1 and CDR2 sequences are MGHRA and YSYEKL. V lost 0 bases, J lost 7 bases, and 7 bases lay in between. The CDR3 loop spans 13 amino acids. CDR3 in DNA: TGCGCCAGCAGCCAAGAGGGCAGGCAGCCCCAGCATTTT. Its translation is CASSQEGRQPQHF.

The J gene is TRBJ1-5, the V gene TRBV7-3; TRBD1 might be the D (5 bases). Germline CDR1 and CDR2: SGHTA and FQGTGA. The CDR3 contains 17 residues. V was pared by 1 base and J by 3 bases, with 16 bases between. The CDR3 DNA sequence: TGTGCCAGCAGCTTAAGATGGTTGGGGGAACACAATCAGCCCCAGCATTTT. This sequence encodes CASSLRWLGEHNQPQHF.

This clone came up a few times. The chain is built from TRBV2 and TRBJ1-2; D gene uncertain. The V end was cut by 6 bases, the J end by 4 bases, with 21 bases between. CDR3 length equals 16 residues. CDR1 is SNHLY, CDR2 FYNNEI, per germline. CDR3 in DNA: TGTGCCAGCAGCTACTTGACGTCGCGGACGTCCTATGGCTACACCTTC. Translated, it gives CASSYLTSRTSYGYTF.

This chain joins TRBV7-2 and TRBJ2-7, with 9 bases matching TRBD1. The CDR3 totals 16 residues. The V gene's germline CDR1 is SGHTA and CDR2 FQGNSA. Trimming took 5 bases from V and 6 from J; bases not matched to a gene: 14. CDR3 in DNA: TGTGCCAGCAGCACACCGGGACAGGGAAGCCTCGGCGAGCAGTACTTC. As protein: CASSTPGQGSLGEQYF.

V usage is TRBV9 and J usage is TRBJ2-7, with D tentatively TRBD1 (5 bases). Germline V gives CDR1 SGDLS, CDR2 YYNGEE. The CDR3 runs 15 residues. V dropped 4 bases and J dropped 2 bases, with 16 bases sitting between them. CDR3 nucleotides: TGTGCCAGCAGCTCGGGCCAAGGGGTGACCTACGAGCAGTACTTC. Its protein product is CASSSGQGVTYEQYF.

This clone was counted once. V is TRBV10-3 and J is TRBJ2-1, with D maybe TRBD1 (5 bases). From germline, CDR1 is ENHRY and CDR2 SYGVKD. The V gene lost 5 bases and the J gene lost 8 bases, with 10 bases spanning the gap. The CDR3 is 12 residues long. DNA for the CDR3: TGTGCCATCAGTCAGGGTTACTATGAGCAGTTCTTC. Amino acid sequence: CAISQGYYEQFF.

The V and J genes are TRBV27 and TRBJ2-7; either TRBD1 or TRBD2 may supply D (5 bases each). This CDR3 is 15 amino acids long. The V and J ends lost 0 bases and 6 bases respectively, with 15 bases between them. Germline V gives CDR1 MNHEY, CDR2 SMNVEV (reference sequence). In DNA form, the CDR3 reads TGTGCCAGCAGTTTATCCTGGGACCCCGCTACCGAGCAGTACTTC. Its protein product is CASSLSWDPATEQYF.

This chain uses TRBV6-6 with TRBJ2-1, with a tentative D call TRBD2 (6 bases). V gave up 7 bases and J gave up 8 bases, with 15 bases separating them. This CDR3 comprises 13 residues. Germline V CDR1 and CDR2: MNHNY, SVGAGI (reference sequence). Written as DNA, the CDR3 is TGTGCCAGCAATGGAGGGGTGGTTCATGAGCAGTTCTTC. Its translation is CASNGGVVHEQFF.

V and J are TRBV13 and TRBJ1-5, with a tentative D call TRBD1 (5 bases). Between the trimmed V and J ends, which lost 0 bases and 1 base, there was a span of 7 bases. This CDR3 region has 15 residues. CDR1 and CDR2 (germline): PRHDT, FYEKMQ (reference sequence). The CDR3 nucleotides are TGTGCCAGCAGCTTAGGCAGGGTAAGCAATCAGCCCCAGCATTTT. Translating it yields CASSLGRVSNQPQHF.

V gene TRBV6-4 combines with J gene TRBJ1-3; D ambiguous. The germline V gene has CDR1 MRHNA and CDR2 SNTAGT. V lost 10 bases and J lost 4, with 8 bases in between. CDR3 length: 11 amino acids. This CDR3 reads CANRVGNTIYF. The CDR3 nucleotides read TGTGCCAACCGAGTAGGAAACACCATATATTTT.

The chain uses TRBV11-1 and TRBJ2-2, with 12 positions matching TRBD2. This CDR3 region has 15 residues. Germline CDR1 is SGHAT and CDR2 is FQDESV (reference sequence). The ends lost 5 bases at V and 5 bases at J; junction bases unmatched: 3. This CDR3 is CASSMTSGGTGELFF. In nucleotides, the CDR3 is TGTGCCAGCAGCATGACTAGCGGGGGAACCGGGGAGCTGTTTTTT. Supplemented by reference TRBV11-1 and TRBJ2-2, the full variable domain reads EAEVAQSPRYKITEKSQAVAFWCDPISGHATLYWYRQILGQGPELLVQFQDESVVDDSQLPKDRFSAERLKGVDSTLKIQPAELGDSAMYLCASSMTSGGTGELFFGEGSRLTVL.